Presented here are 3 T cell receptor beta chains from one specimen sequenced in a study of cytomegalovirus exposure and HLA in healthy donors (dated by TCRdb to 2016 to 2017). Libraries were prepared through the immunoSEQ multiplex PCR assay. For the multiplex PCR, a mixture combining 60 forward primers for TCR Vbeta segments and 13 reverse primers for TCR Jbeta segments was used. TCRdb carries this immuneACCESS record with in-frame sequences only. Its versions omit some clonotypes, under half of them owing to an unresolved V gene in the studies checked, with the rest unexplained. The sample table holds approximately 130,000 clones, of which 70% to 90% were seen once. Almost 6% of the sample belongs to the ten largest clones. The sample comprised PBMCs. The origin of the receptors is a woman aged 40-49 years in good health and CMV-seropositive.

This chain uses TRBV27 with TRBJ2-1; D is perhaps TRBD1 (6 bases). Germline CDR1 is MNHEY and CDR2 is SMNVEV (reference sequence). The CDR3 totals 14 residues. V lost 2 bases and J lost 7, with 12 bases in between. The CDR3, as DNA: TGTGCCAGCAGTTTACAGGACAGAAGTAATGAGCAGTTCTTC. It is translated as CASSLQDRSNEQFF.

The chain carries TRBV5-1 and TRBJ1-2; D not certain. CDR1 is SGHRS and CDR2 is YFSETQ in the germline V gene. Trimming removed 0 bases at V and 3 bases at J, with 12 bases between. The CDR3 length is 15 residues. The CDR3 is CASSLGPTLDYGYTF. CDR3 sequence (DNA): TGCGCCAGCAGCTTGGGTCCAACCCTAGACTATGGCTACACCTTC.

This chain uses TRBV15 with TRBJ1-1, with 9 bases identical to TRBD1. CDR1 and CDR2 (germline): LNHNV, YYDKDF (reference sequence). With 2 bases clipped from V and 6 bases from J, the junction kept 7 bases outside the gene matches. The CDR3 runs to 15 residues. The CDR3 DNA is TGTGCCACCAGCAGATTACAGGGGGCCCTACCTGAAGCTTTCTTT. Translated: CATSRLQGALPEAFF.